A selection of T cell receptor beta chains follows, all from one sample in a study of OX40 agonist ivuxolimab in advanced cancers. This table comes from immunoSEQ multiplex PCR, and its TCRdb copy is limited to in-frame clones, with some not included. The table includes fewer than 30,000 clones, around nine tenths detected once. Here the sequenced sample was CD4+ or CD8+ T cells sorted from blood, taken in a trial of the OX40 agonist ivuxolimab. The receptors here all came from an adult with an advanced solid tumor such as melanoma, head and neck, liver or kidney cancer. Both conserved end residues are part of each CDR3. The order of the fields is clone size, V gene, J gene, D gene, CDR3 DNA, CDR3 protein. D genes are given only for firm matches. The size field is filled for only some rows; it gives once, few, many or a size class.

.	TRBV18	TRBJ2-1	TRBD2	TGTGCCAGCTCACCCTGGACTAGCGGGACCGAGCAGTTCTTC	CASSPWTSGTEQFF
.	TRBV11-2	TRBJ1-1	.	TGTGCCAGCAGCTTAGTGCCCGTGAACACTGAAGCTTTCTTT	CASSLVPVNTEAFF
.	TRBV5-4	TRBJ2-7	.	TGTGCCAGCAGCCCCCCGGACGGTAACCTCTACGAGCAGTACTTC	CASSPPDGNLYEQYF
once	TRBV6-5	TRBJ2-1	TRBD2	TGTGCCAGCAGTCCAGGGACTAGCGGTTACAATGAGCAGTTCTTC	CASSPGTSGYNEQFF
.	TRBV28	TRBJ1-2	.	TGTGCCAGCAGTTTAGGGTCCTTATTGGACTACACCTTC	CASSLGSLLDYTF
.	TRBV4-1	TRBJ2-5	TRBD1	TGCGCCAGCAGCCAAGGGGCCAGGGGGCTGTACCAAGAGACCCAGTACTTC	CASSQGARGLYQETQYF
.	TRBV25-1	TRBJ2-1	TRBD2	TGTGCGACCGCTAGCGGGGGGTACAATGAGCAGTTCTTC	CATASGGYNEQFF
.	TRBV5-1	TRBJ1-1	TRBD1	TGCGCCAGCACGCACAGGGGGCCTTCCATGAACACTGAAGCTTTCTTT	CASTHRGPSMNTEAFF
.	TRBV27	TRBJ2-1	.	TGTGCCAGCAGTTTAGAGTACTCCGTCAATGAGCAGTTCTTC	CASSLEYSVNEQFF
medium-sized	TRBV7-8	TRBJ1-1	.	TGTGCCAGCAGCTTAGAAAGGGGGAACCCTGAAGCTTTCTTT	CASSLERGNPEAFF
.	TRBV2	TRBJ1-5	.	TGTGCCAGCAGTGAAGGCAGGGCCCTTCCCAATCAGCCCCAGCATTTT	CASSEGRALPNQPQHF
.	TRBV2	TRBJ2-5	TRBD2	TGTGCCAGCAGTGAAGGCACTAGCGGGGAGGAGACCCAGTACTTC	CASSEGTSGEETQYF
.	TRBV27	TRBJ2-7	.	TGTGCCAGCATGGTAGGGGTGGGCTCCTACGAGCAGTACTTC	CASMVGVGSYEQYF
.	TRBV4-1	TRBJ2-1	.	TGCGCCAGCAGCCAAGGGGTGACTTACCTCCGTGGGGAGCAGTTCTTC	CASSQGVTYLRGEQFF
.	TRBV27	TRBJ2-3	.	TGTGCCAGCAGTTGGACCGCTGGGAGCACAGATACGCAGTATTTT	CASSWTAGSTDTQYF
.	TRBV6-1	TRBJ2-7	.	TGTGCCAGCTTGCCAGGTCTATCCTACGAGCAGTACTTC	CASLPGLSYEQYF
.	TRBV18	TRBJ2-6	.	TGTGCCAGCTCACCATCGAGGGTCGCCCCTGGGGCCAACGTCCTGACTTTC	CASSPSRVAPGANVLTF
.	TRBV6-6	TRBJ2-7	.	TGTGCCAGCAGTGGCAGCTGGCCTCCAAACGAGCAGTACTTC	CASSGSWPPNEQYF
.	TRBV5-5	TRBJ1-2	.	TGTGCCAGCAGCTCAGGAGGCGGGAAGCTCTATGGCTACACCTTC	CASSSGGGKLYGYTF
.	TRBV28	TRBJ2-1	.	TGTGCCAGCAGTCCATCGGACAGTTACAATGAGCAGTTCTTC	CASSPSDSYNEQFF
.	TRBV12-2	TRBJ2-1	.	TGTGCAAGTCGCTTAAGGGCGGTGGTAGCGGGACACAATGAGCAGTTCTTC	CASRLRAVVAGHNEQFF
.	TRBV6-5	TRBJ2-7	TRBD1	TGTGCCAGCAGTTACACGCCGGGACAGGGAATTTACGAGCAGTACTTC	CASSYTPGQGIYEQYF
.	TRBV7-2	TRBJ2-3	TRBD1	TGTGCCAGCAGCTTAGAGATAGGAAGGGGGCGCTGGGATACGCAGTATTTT	CASSLEIGRGRWDTQYF
.	TRBV9	TRBJ2-3	TRBD2	TGTGCCAGCAGCGTAGCGGGAGGGGGGGATACGCAGTATTTT	CASSVAGGGDTQYF
.	TRBV25-1	TRBJ2-3	TRBD2	TGTGCCAGCAGTCCGGGACTAGCGGGCCCGCGGGATACGCAGTATTTT	CASSPGLAGPRDTQYF
.	TRBV5-6	TRBJ2-7	.	TGTGCCAGCAGCGCAACAGGGATCTACGAGCAGTACTTC	CASSATGIYEQYF
.	TRBV28	TRBJ1-3	.	TGTGCCAGCAAAGAGATCTCTGGAAACACCATATATTTT	CASKEISGNTIYF
once	TRBV6-5	TRBJ2-7	TRBD2	TGTGCCAGCAGTTATGGGGGGGAGGGTTCCTACGAGCAGTACTTC	CASSYGGEGSYEQYF
.	TRBV5-4	TRBJ2-7	.	TGTGCCAGCAGCTTGGACGGCCTAGCGATGTACGAGCAGTACTTC	CASSLDGLAMYEQYF
.	TRBV27	TRBJ2-7	TRBD1	TGTGCCGGGGGGACAGGGAGGTCCTACGAGCAGTACTTC	CAGGTGRSYEQYF
.	TRBV2	TRBJ2-3	.	TGTGCCAGCAGTGATGGGGTGGGGGGCCCAGATACGCAGTATTTT	CASSDGVGGPDTQYF
once	TRBV11-3	TRBJ2-6	.	TGTGCCAGCAGCTTAGCTGGGGGCAGCACGATCTCTGGGGCCAACGTCCTGACTTTC	CASSLAGGSTISGANVLTF
.	TRBV6-5	TRBJ2-7	.	TGTGCCAGCAGGTCAGGGGTCCCTTACGAGCAGTACTTC	CASRSGVPYEQYF
.	TRBV30	TRBJ2-1	TRBD2	TGTGCCTGGAGTGACCTAGCGGGGTTATTTGAGCAGTTCTTC	CAWSDLAGLFEQFF
.	TRBV7-9	TRBJ1-2	TRBD1	TGTGCCAGCAGCGATCGACAGGGTCTCAACTATGGCTACACCTTC	CASSDRQGLNYGYTF
once	TRBV7-2	TRBJ2-2	TRBD1	TGTGCCAGCAGCTTGTTTCAGGGGGACAACACCGGGGAGCTGTTTTTT	CASSLFQGDNTGELFF
.	TRBV28	TRBJ2-1	TRBD2	TGTGCCAGCAGAGGAGCGGGAGGGAACAATGAGCAGTTCTTC	CASRGAGGNNEQFF
.	TRBV27	TRBJ2-2	.	TGTGCCAGCAGTTTATCGGCAGGAACAGGGACCGGGGAGCTGTTTTTT	CASSLSAGTGTGELFF
.	TRBV2	TRBJ1-2	.	TGTGCCAGCAGTGGATTCGGAACTCCCTATGGCTACACCTTC	CASSGFGTPYGYTF
.	TRBV11-3	TRBJ2-1	.	TGTGCCAGCAGCTTAAGACTAGTCTATGAGCAGTTCTTC	CASSLRLVYEQFF
.	TRBV5-4	TRBJ2-7	.	TGTGCCAGCAGCTCAGGGGGGAGCTACGAGCAGTACTTC	CASSSGGSYEQYF
.	TRBV4-1	TRBJ1-5	TRBD1	TGCGCCACCCTTAGAGGTTATGGGACAGTGGGGAGTCAGCCCCAGCATTTT	CATLRGYGTVGSQPQHF
.	TRBV27	TRBJ1-1	TRBD1	TGTGCCAGCAGTTCCACAGGGGGAAGGACTGAAGCTTTCTTT	CASSSTGGRTEAFF
.	TRBV9	TRBJ2-4	.	TGTGCCAGCAGCCCCAACCGGGGGGCTACGGACATTCAGTACTTC	CASSPNRGATDIQYF
.	TRBV15	TRBJ2-1	TRBD1	TGTGCCACCAGCAGGGACCACGGGACAGGGTTCGGGCTAGCGGTCTACAATGAGCAGTTCTTC	CATSRDHGTGFGLAVYNEQFF
.	TRBV6-5	TRBJ1-1	.	TGTGCCAGCATGGGGGGGAACACTGAAGCTTTCTTT	CASMGGNTEAFF
.	TRBV10-3	TRBJ2-3	TRBD1	TGTGCCATCAGTGATCAGACAGGGCAAAGCACAGATACGCAGTATTTT	CAISDQTGQSTDTQYF
.	TRBV5-1	TRBJ2-7	.	TGCGCCAGCAGCTTGGAATGGAACTACGAGCAGTACTTC	CASSLEWNYEQYF
.	TRBV11-3	TRBJ2-3	TRBD2	TGTGCCAGCATCGGACTAGCGGGGGAAACAGATACGCAGTATTTT	CASIGLAGETDTQYF
.	TRBV19	TRBJ2-7	.	TGTGCCAGTTCCAGGGGGGGCGCTTTCTACGAGCAGTACTTC	CASSRGGAFYEQYF
.	TRBV30	TRBJ2-7	.	TGTGCCACCCGGACGGAACTGACCTACGAGCAGTACTTC	CATRTELTYEQYF
.	TRBV6-5	TRBJ2-5	TRBD1	TGTGCCAGCAGTCAGACAGGGGGCGGAGAAGAGACCCAGTACTTC	CASSQTGGGEETQYF
.	TRBV7-6	TRBJ2-7	.	TGTGCCAGCGCCGGGGAATCCGACTACGAGCAGTACTTC	CASAGESDYEQYF
.	TRBV5-4	TRBJ1-2	TRBD1	TGTGCCAGCAGCTCTCGGTCGACAGGGCTTGGCTACACCTTC	CASSSRSTGLGYTF
.	TRBV4-1	TRBJ1-1	TRBD1	TGCGCCAGCAGCCAGGCCGGGACAGTGAACACTGAAGCTTTCTTT	CASSQAGTVNTEAFF